This T cell receptor beta chain stems from a study of T cells in Graves' hyperthyroidism and ophthalmopathy. Study outcomes and limitations: Ophthalmopathy could be told apart from stable hyperthyroidism with a 13 V-J model. The model predicted ophthalmopathy a median approximately seven months before onset.

RNA transcripts yielded amplified TCR beta CDR3 regions. In the first-round RT-PCR of the TCR CDR3, the HTBI primer set was used. Each CDR3 protein gets one entry after TCRdb re-called the multiplex PCR reads with MiXCR. The repertoire has approximately 700,000 distinct CDR3 sequences, about 45% of them found once; the top ten carry approximately 7.2%. This clonotype has only a few counts. Its antigen is currently unknown. This CDR3 has 14 residues. The germline gives CDR1 DFQATT, CDR2 SNEGSKA (reference sequence). J lost 1 base, V lost 4 bases, and 2 bases had no gene match. The sample comprised peripheral blood or thyroid tissue (not recorded which). J is TRBJ1-5 and V is TRBV20-1, with 9 bases aligning to TRBD1. The TCR comes from an adult man with Graves' disease, either hyperthyroidism or ophthalmopathy (not recorded which). The CDR3 reads CSATTGGSNQPQHF. DNA of the CDR3: TGCAGTGCTACAACAGGGGGCAGCAATCAGCCCCAGCATTTT.